The rows below give T cell receptor beta chains drawn from one sample of a study of PD-L1 blockade in urothelial cancer. Clones were sequenced by immunoSEQ multiplex PCR, and TCRdb holds only the in-frame ones, with some missing. The data contain roughly 95,000 clones, roughly 91% of them singletons. The sequences come from PBMCs, collected around atezolizumab (anti-PD-L1) treatment. The source is a man aged 55-75 years with urothelial cancer. CDR3s include the opening cysteine and the closing phenylalanine or tryptophan. The order of the fields is J gene, clone size, D gene, V gene, CDR3 DNA, CDR3 protein. D genes are given only for firm matches. Clone size is shown for a subset of rows, as once, few, many or a class of expanded clone.

TRBJ2-7 once TRBD1 TRBV7-9 TGTGCCAGCAGCCGTGGGACAGGGGGGTCCTACGAGCAGTACTTC CASSRGTGGSYEQYF
TRBJ1-3 few NA TRBV13 TGTGCCAGCAGCTTATATTCACAGAGCTCTGGAAACACCATATATTTT CASSLYSQSSGNTIYF
TRBJ2-3 NA NA TRBV5-4 TGTGCCAGCAGCTTATCGCGGGGCCAATCTAGCACAGATACGCAGTATTTT CASSLSRGQSSTDTQYF
TRBJ2-3 NA NA TRBV4-2 TGTGCCAGCAGCCAAGCTCCAGCGGGGACAGGTACGCAGTATTTT CASSQAPAGTGTQYF
TRBJ2-7 NA TRBD1 TRBV9 TGTGCCAGCAGCGAGGCGACAGGGGGCAGCGACGAGCAGTACTTC CASSEATGGSDEQYF
TRBJ1-2 NA NA TRBV29-1 TGCAGCGTTGCCGACCCCCAGGAGGTGAACTATGGCTACACCTTC CSVADPQEVNYGYTF
TRBJ1-2 NA NA TRBV5-6 TGTGCCAGCAGCTTAGTCGGGCAGGGGTTTTTCTATGGCTACACCTTC CASSLVGQGFFYGYTF
TRBJ2-7 NA NA TRBV7-3 TGTGCCAGCAGCTCCTACCCAGGGGAGTCCTACGAGCAGTACTTC CASSSYPGESYEQYF
TRBJ2-7 NA TRBD2 TRBV5-4 TGTGCCAGCAGCTTGAGTGCGAGCGGGGGAACCGAGCAGTACTTC CASSLSASGGTEQYF
TRBJ2-3 NA TRBD2 TRBV11-3 TGTGCCAGCAGCTTACTAGCGGGGGGGCCGGTAGATACGCAGTATTTT CASSLLAGGPVDTQYF
TRBJ2-2 NA TRBD2 TRBV7-3 TGTGCCAGCAGACAAACGGCGGGGGCCGGGGAGCTGTTTTTT CASRQTAGAGELFF
TRBJ1-5 NA NA TRBV10-1 TGCGCCAGCAGCAGGGATTCCAATCAGCCCCAGCATTTT CASSRDSNQPQHF
TRBJ2-2 NA TRBD1 TRBV6-5 TGTGCCAGCAGTCCCGGGACAGGGGCGGCCGGGGAGCTGTTTTTT CASSPGTGAAGELFF
TRBJ1-1 NA TRBD1 TRBV11-1 TGTGCCAGCAGCTCCGTAGGACAGGCCACTGAAGCTTTCTTT CASSSVGQATEAFF
TRBJ2-1 NA NA TRBV28 TGTGCCAGCAGTTTAATCCAGGCCGATGAGCAGTTCTTC CASSLIQADEQFF
TRBJ2-7 few TRBD1 TRBV7-6 TGTGCCAGCAGCTTAGAGGACAGGGGACCCCTCGAGCAGTACTTC CASSLEDRGPLEQYF
TRBJ1-1 NA TRBD1 TRBV30 TGTGCCTGGGAAGGGGACAGGGGGAACACTGAAGCTTTCTTT CAWEGDRGNTEAFF
TRBJ2-3 NA NA TRBV28 TGTGCCAGCAGTTTAGGCAGTGATTCCACAGATACGCAGTATTTT CASSLGSDSTDTQYF
TRBJ1-1 NA NA TRBV19 TGTGCCAGTAGTCTTCGACAAGGGAACACTGAAGCTTTCTTT CASSLRQGNTEAFF
TRBJ1-2 NA NA TRBV10-3 TGTGCCATCAGTGAGGCGACAGGAGATATCTATGGCTACACCTTC CAISEATGDIYGYTF
TRBJ2-3 NA NA TRBV10-1 TGCGCCAGCAGTGAGTCGAGGGTAGCAACAGATACGCAGTATTTT CASSESRVATDTQYF
TRBJ2-3 NA TRBD1 TRBV6-4 TGTGCCAGCAGCCGGGACAGGGCCGATGCAGATACGCAGTATTTT CASSRDRADADTQYF
TRBJ2-1 NA NA TRBV29-1 TGCAGCGTTGAATTTGGTCCGGTCGCGCAGTTCTTC CSVEFGPVAQFF
TRBJ1-4 NA NA TRBV5-1 TGCGCCAGCAGCTTGGGAGTCGGTGATGAAAAACTGTTTTTT CASSLGVGDEKLFF
TRBJ2-1 NA TRBD2 TRBV11-3 TGTGCCAGCAGCTTAGCCGGGACTAGCGGGAGTAAAGAGCAGTTCTTC CASSLAGTSGSKEQFF
TRBJ2-1 NA NA TRBV15 TGTGCCACCAGCAGAGACACGAGCTCCTACAATGAGCAGTTCTTC CATSRDTSSYNEQFF
TRBJ1-1 NA TRBD1 TRBV18 TGTGCCAGCTCACCACCGCTGGGACAGGGACTGAACACTGAAGCTTTCTTT CASSPPLGQGLNTEAFF
TRBJ1-4 many NA TRBV30 TGTGCCTGGAGTGCAATTACGGGGAATGAAAAACTGTTTTTT CAWSAITGNEKLFF
TRBJ1-5 NA NA TRBV15 TGTGCCACCAGCAGCTTCCCCAGGGAAGGGGGACAGCCCCAGCATTTT CATSSFPREGGQPQHF
TRBJ1-2 NA NA TRBV5-1 TGCGCCAGCAGCCCTGACGGAGAAAAGAACTATGGCTACACCTTC CASSPDGEKNYGYTF
TRBJ1-1 once NA TRBV15 TGTGCCACCAGCAGGGGGGAGGGCAGTAACACTGAAGCTTTCTTT CATSRGEGSNTEAFF
TRBJ1-4 NA NA TRBV18 TGTGCCAGCTCACCACAACCTCCGGGGATACGAACTAATGAAAAACTGTTTTTT CASSPQPPGIRTNEKLFF
TRBJ2-3 NA TRBD2 TRBV5-4 TGTGCCAGCAGCTCTTTAGCGGGGGGCCTCACAGATACGCAGTATTTT CASSSLAGGLTDTQYF
TRBJ2-5 NA TRBD1 TRBV7-2 TGTGCCAGCAGCAGGGACAGACAAGAGACCCAGTACTTC CASSRDRQETQYF
TRBJ2-3 NA NA TRBV9 TGTGCCAGCAGCCGTACTGGTCAGGCGATGGATACGCAGTATTTT CASSRTGQAMDTQYF
TRBJ1-6 NA TRBD1 TRBV10-3 TGTGCCATTGGGACAGCCAGCTCCTATAATTCACCCCTCCACTTT CAIGTASSYNSPLHF
TRBJ2-3 NA NA TRBV11-1 TGTGCCAGCAGCCTTGCTCAGGGCACAGATACGCAGTATTTT CASSLAQGTDTQYF
TRBJ2-1 NA NA TRBV7-9 TGTGCCAGCAGCTTTCGGGGGGCATACAATGAGCAGTTCTTC CASSFRGAYNEQFF
TRBJ2-3 NA TRBD2 TRBV7-2 TGTGCCAGCAGCCCTGGACTAGCCGCGGGCACAGATACGCAGTATTTT CASSPGLAAGTDTQYF
TRBJ2-3 NA NA TRBV27 TGTGCCAGCAGTCCCCGGGGTAGCACAGATACGCAGTATTTT CASSPRGSTDTQYF
TRBJ1-1 NA NA TRBV7-2 TGTGCCAGCAGCTTCTCCGAGGGAGGAGAAGAAGCTTTCTTT CASSFSEGGEEAFF
TRBJ2-5 NA NA TRBV7-6 TGTGCCAGCAGCTTAGGAGTGGAGACCCAGTACTTC CASSLGVETQYF
TRBJ1-1 once NA TRBV28 TGTGCCAGCAGTTCGCAGGGCGGTGAAGCTTTCTTT CASSSQGGEAFF
TRBJ1-5 NA NA TRBV28 TGTGCCAGCAGGGGGCTCTATAGCAATCAGCCCCAGCATTTT CASRGLYSNQPQHF
TRBJ2-2 NA NA TRBV6-1 TGTGCCAGCAGTGACCCACTAGCCCTCAACACCGGGGAGCTGTTTTTT CASSDPLALNTGELFF
TRBJ2-7 NA NA TRBV20-1 TGCAGTGCTAGGTTCACCTACGAGCAGTACTTC CSARFTYEQYF
TRBJ2-1 NA NA TRBV11-2 TGTGCCAGCAGCCTCTCCAATGAGCAGTTCTTC CASSLSNEQFF
TRBJ2-5 NA NA TRBV5-1 TGCGCCAGCAGCCCGGGACAAAACCAAGAGACCCAGTACTTC CASSPGQNQETQYF
TRBJ2-7 NA NA TRBV27 TGTGCCAGCAGTGTAAGAACAGGGTCTGGGTCCTACGAGCAGTACTTC CASSVRTGSGSYEQYF
TRBJ2-7 NA TRBD1 TRBV28 TGTGCCAGCAGTTTCTGGCAGGGGGCCTACGAGCAGTACTTC CASSFWQGAYEQYF